A single sample is the source of the 20 T cell receptor beta chains below, sequenced in a study of T cells in Graves' hyperthyroidism and ophthalmopathy. TCR beta CDR3 sequences were amplified from RNA transcripts. Primed by the HTBI set, a first-round RT-PCR was run on the TCR CDR3. TCRdb re-called the multiplex PCR reads with MiXCR, one entry per CDR3 protein. Of around 500,000 distinct CDR3 sequences listed, less than 15% are singletons. The sample was blood. These TCRs come from a woman aged 40 to 50 with Graves' hyperthyroidism.

This clonotype came up many times. The chain links TRBV20-1 to TRBJ1-5, with TRBD1 identical over 8 bases. Germline assignment: CDR1 DFQATT and CDR2 SNEGSKA (reference sequence). V was clipped by 2 bases and J by 1 base; unmatched bases: 10. The CDR3 is made up of 17 amino acids. CDR3 sequence: CSARPRQGIGSNQPQHF. CDR3 DNA sequence: TGCAGTGCTAGACCCAGACAGGGGATAGGAAGCAATCAGCCCCAGCATTTT.

This clonotype was seen at least ten times. The chain links TRBV5-5 to TRBJ2-1, with D hard to call. V was trimmed by 2 bases and J by 10 bases, leaving 13 bases between them. CDR1 and CDR2 (germline): SGHKS, YYEKEE (reference sequence). There are 13 residues in the CDR3. For the CDR3, the DNA is TGTGCCAGCAGCTTTTTAGGACCGGTCGAGCAGTTCTTC. Protein product: CASSFLGPVEQFF.

J is TRBJ2-2 and V is TRBV5-6; maybe TRBD1 (5 bases). Germline assignment: CDR1 SGHDT and CDR2 YYEEEE. The CDR3 covers 13 residues. Deletions cut 2 bases from V and 4 bases from J, with 6 bases between. CDR3 sequence: CASSLQATGELFF. The CDR3 coding sequence is TGTGCCAGCAGCTTACAGGCCACCGGGGAGCTGTTTTTT.

The sample holds many counts of this clonotype. This rearrangement joins TRBV28 to TRBJ2-5, with 10 nucleotides matching TRBD2. The CDR3 sequence is 12 residues long. V shed 8 bases, J shed 6 bases, and the junction held 3 bases outside the gene matches. Germline-derived CDR1 and CDR2 are MDHEN and SYDVKM. The CDR3 spells CASGGLAKTQYF. The CDR3 nucleotides are TGTGCCAGCGGGGGACTAGCGAAGACCCAGTACTTC.

This clonotype came up many times. The chain has TRBV10-3 and TRBJ1-1, with D possibly matching TRBD1 (5 bases). Trimming stripped 2 bases from V and 1 base from J, with 11 bases between. CDR1 is ENHRY, CDR2 SYGVKD, per germline. This CDR3 spans 15 amino acids. CDR3 loop: CAISEAGTQNTEAFF. CDR3 DNA sequence: TGTGCCATCAGTGAGGCCGGGACCCAGAACACTGAAGCTTTCTTT.

This clonotype was picked up many times. This chain uses TRBV20-1 with TRBJ2-7; D is possibly TRBD1 (8 bases). With 7 bases removed from V and 4 bases from J, the gap between germline ends came to 17 bases. The CDR3 has 13 residues. Per the germline V gene, CDR1 is DFQATT and CDR2 is SNEGSKA (reference sequence). CDR3 nucleotides: TGCAGTGAGGGTAAACAGGGGGGGTACGAGCAGTACTTC. This translates into CSEGKQGGYEQYF.

The chain joins TRBV29-1 to TRBJ2-3; 11 nucleotides align to TRBD2. The length of the CDR3 is 15 residues. V gave up 7 bases and J gave up 2 bases; unmatched junction bases: 8. Germline-derived CDR1 and CDR2 are SQVTM and ANQGSEA. Here the CDR3 reads CSATSGGTLTDTQYF. The DNA for the CDR3 is TGCAGCGCAACTAGCGGGGGAACTCTCACAGATACGCAGTATTTT.

This rearrangement joins TRBV20-1 to TRBJ2-7, with 11 bases lining up with TRBD2. The junction had 11 bases not matched to a gene; V was cut back by 0 bases and J by 4 bases. Germline V CDR1 and CDR2: DFQATT, SNEGSKA (reference sequence). This CDR3 contains 17 residues. This CDR3 reads CSAREFSGRVTGYEQYF. The CDR3 region has the DNA TGCAGTGCTAGAGAATTTAGCGGGAGGGTAACTGGATACGAGCAGTACTTC.

The chain couples TRBV5-4 to TRBJ2-2; the D gene is possibly TRBD2 (5 bases). The germline V gene has CDR1 SGHNT and CDR2 YYREEE (reference sequence). This CDR3 contains 14 residues. Deletions cut 2 bases from V and 2 bases from J, with 7 bases between. This CDR3 reads CASSFPGNTGELFF. The CDR3 nucleotides are TGTGCCAGCAGCTTCCCGGGAAACACCGGGGAGCTGTTTTTT.

In this sample, this clonotype turned up a few times. The gene calls are TRBV6-6 and TRBJ1-5; D is undetermined. Germline V gene sequence: CDR1 MNHNY, CDR2 SVGAGI (reference sequence). The CDR3 sequence is 17 residues long. V was pared by 0 bases and J by 4 bases, with 16 bases between. Here the CDR3 reads CASSYSVQRRNNQPQHF. The CDR3 DNA sequence: TGTGCCAGCAGTTACTCGGTACAGAGAAGGAATAATCAGCCCCAGCATTTT.

This clonotype came up many times. The chain carries TRBV5-1 and TRBJ1-1; no definite D call. The CDR3 is made up of 14 amino acids. V was trimmed by 0 bases and J by 1 base, leaving 7 bases between them. Germline assignment: CDR1 SGHRS and CDR2 YFSETQ. DNA for the CDR3: TGCGCCAGCAGCTTGGCAGGTCAGAACACTGAAGCTTTCTTT. Encoded protein: CASSLAGQNTEAFF.

The CDR3 DNA is TGTGCCAGCAGGAGAGAGCGGGGGGGCGCAGGAACTGAAGCTTTCTTT. The encoded protein is CASRRERGGAGTEAFF. The rearrangement joins TRBV25-1 to TRBJ1-1; TRBD1 is a possible D gene (6 bases). The CDR3 contains 16 residues. Germline lookup yields CDR1 MGHDK and CDR2 SYGVNS. Trimming stripped 6 bases from V and 5 bases from J, with 22 bases between.

This clonotype was seen ten or more times. This chain uses TRBV27 with TRBJ1-1; D is uncertain. Between the trimmed V and J ends, which lost 2 bases and 6 bases, there was a span of 10 bases. Looked up from germline, CDR1 is MNHEY and CDR2 is SMNVEV (reference sequence). The CDR3 has 13 residues. In DNA, the CDR3 is TGTGCCAGCAGTTTAACTTCGGCCTCTGAAGCTTTCTTT. As protein: CASSLTSASEAFF.

This clonotype was observed many times. The gene calls are TRBV27 and TRBJ2-1, with 7 bases matching TRBD2. The CDR3 has 15 amino acids. Looked up from germline, CDR1 is MNHEY and CDR2 is SMNVEV (reference sequence). The V and J ends lost 7 bases and 2 bases, in that order; junction bases with no gene match: 8. The CDR3 DNA is TGTGCCAGCACGGGGCGGGAGTTGGCCTACAATGAGCAGTTCTTC. Translation: CASTGRELAYNEQFF.

Comment on this clonotype: A read error may explain this, as a much larger clone is one base away. V gene TRBV18 combines with J gene TRBJ1-4; possible D gene TRBD1, 5 bases. The germline V gene has CDR1 KGHSH and CDR2 LQKENI. The length of the CDR3 is 16 residues. V was cut by 5 bases and J by 8 bases, with 21 bases left in between. The CDR3 sequence is CASSSGAVQAGEKLFF. The CDR3 DNA sequence: TGTGCCAGCTCATCGGGCGCGGTACAGGCGGGGGAAAAACTGTTTTTT.

This clonotype was counted at least ten times. The V and J genes are TRBV28 and TRBJ2-5, with TRBD1 matching over 7 bases. In germline, CDR1 is MDHEN, CDR2 SYDVKM. The CDR3 is 12 residues long. V shed 5 bases, J shed 11 bases, and the junction held 8 bases outside the gene matches. CDR3 in amino acids: CASSLLTGLQYF. The CDR3 nucleotides read TGTGCCAGCAGTCTATTGACAGGGTTACAGTACTTC.

This clonotype was seen many times. V gene TRBV20-1 combines with J gene TRBJ2-3; D is unclear. Deletions cut 2 bases from V and 4 bases from J, with 7 bases between. This CDR3 has 12 residues. The V gene's germline CDR1 is DFQATT and CDR2 SNEGSKA (reference sequence). CDR3 nucleotides: TGCAGTGCTAGAACGAAGGCAGATACGCAGTATTTT. Protein: CSARTKADTQYF.

Many counts were recorded for this clonotype. The CDR3, as DNA: TGTGCCAGCAGCTTAGCCGGGACTAGCGGAGATACGCAGTATTTT. Its translation: CASSLAGTSGDTQYF. This chain uses TRBV7-9 with TRBJ2-3; 11 nucleotides line up with TRBD2. V dropped 0 bases and J dropped 5; count of bases not matched to a gene: 1. Germline CDR1 is SEHNR and CDR2 is FQNEAQ (reference sequence). This CDR3 comprises 15 residues.

This clonotype was recorded many times. This rearrangement joins TRBV20-1 to TRBJ2-1; D remains unclear. CDR3 length equals 14 residues. Germline V CDR1 and CDR2: DFQATT, SNEGSKA (reference sequence). V lost 5 bases to trimming and J lost 0 bases, with 11 bases between them. The CDR3 DNA sequence: TGCAGTGCTCCACCCTTAAGCTCCTACAATGAGCAGTTCTTC. Translating gives CSAPPLSSYNEQFF.

This clonotype was detected only a few times. The chain couples TRBV28 to TRBJ1-5, with D possibly matching TRBD1 (6 bases). The CDR3 consists of 15 residues. Germline CDR1 MDHEN, CDR2 SYDVKM. The germline V and J ends were trimmed by 2 bases and 3 bases, with 11 bases remaining between them. CDR3 DNA: TGTGCCAGCAGTTTAAGGCAGGGGATCAATCAGCCCCAGCATTTT. Its protein is CASSLRQGINQPQHF.